A selection of T cell receptor beta chains follows, all from one sample in a study of T cell responses to AZD1222 COVID-19 vaccine. Assay: immunoSEQ multiplex PCR; the TCRdb copy retains only in-frame clones and omits some. The sample contains some 100,000 clones, around 90% of which appear only once. The starting material was peripheral blood, obtained on day 0 of AZD1222 vaccination. These receptors were collected from an adult in good health. CDR3s include the opening cysteine and the closing phenylalanine or tryptophan. The D gene is left open where the match is weak.

V: TRBV15
D: TRBD1
CDR3: CATRQGGPTDTQYF

V: TRBV19
D: TRBD1
CDR3: CASSNTGGRDTQYF

V: TRBV7-3
D: NA
CDR3: CASSRTPTEAFF

V: TRBV19
D: TRBD1
CDR3: CASTRAAGGGYFGYTF

V: TRBV18
D: TRBD1
CDR3: CASSPPSGGTEAFF

V: TRBV19
D: TRBD1
CDR3: CASSPTGAPGANVLTF

V: TRBV5-6
D: NA
CDR3: CASSVNTEAFF

V: TRBV2
D: NA
CDR3: CASSAGGLSQPQHF

V: TRBV7-9
D: TRBD2
CDR3: CASSLGVLAGAGETQYF

V: TRBV18
D: NA
CDR3: CASSPQGTSTDTQYF

V: TRBV5-6
D: NA
CDR3: CASSLLGGYNQPQHF

V: TRBV5-1
D: NA
CDR3: CASTSGTQNTEAFF

V: TRBV7-9
D: NA
CDR3: CASSLKGGLSYEQYF

V: TRBV6-2/TRBV6-3
D: NA
CDR3: CASSYSGGTDTQYF

V: TRBV2
D: TRBD2
CDR3: CASSVTLAGAFDNEQFF

V: TRBV10-3
D: NA
CDR3: CAISVQGDGEKLFF

V: TRBV5-1
D: NA
CDR3: CASSPVATRGYEQYF

V: TRBV29-1
D: TRBD2
CDR3: CSVEDPGRGRRELFF

V: TRBV15
D: NA
CDR3: CATSSVGGGLDGYTF

V: TRBV6-1
D: NA
CDR3: CASSESTRQQAFF

V: TRBV14
D: NA
CDR3: CASSPNRASTEAFF

V: TRBV29-1
D: TRBD1
CDR3: CSAPGQGYQSSYNEQFF

V: TRBV6-4
D: NA
CDR3: CASSDGRVGYTF

V: TRBV15
D: NA
CDR3: CATSRDAGPLNYGYTF

V: TRBV4-1
D: TRBD2
CDR3: CASSVTSGRDTGELFF

V: TRBV19
D: TRBD1
CDR3: CASSMGGTGGLYGYTF

V: TRBV7-9
D: NA
CDR3: CASSLGSSTDTQYF

V: TRBV11-1
D: NA
CDR3: CASNNLLANNEQFF

V: TRBV12-3/TRBV12-4
D: NA
CDR3: CASSFTETQYF

V: TRBV18
D: NA
CDR3: CASSSLNLGDEQFF

V: TRBV5-1
D: TRBD1
CDR3: CASSWGQTYEQYF